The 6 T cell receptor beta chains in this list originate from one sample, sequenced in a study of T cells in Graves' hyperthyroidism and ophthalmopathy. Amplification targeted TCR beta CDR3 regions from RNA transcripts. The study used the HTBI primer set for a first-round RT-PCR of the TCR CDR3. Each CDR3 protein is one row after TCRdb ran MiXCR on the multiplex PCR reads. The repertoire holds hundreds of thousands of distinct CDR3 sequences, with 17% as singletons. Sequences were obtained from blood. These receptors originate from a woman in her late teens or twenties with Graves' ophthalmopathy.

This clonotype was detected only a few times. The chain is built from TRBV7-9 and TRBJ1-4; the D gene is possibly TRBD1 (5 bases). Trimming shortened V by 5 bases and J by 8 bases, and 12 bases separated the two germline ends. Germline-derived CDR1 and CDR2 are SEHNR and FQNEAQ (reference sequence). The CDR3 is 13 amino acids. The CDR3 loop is CASSAGLKEKLFF. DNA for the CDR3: TGTGCCAGCAGCGCGGGACTCAAGGAAAAACTGTTTTTT.

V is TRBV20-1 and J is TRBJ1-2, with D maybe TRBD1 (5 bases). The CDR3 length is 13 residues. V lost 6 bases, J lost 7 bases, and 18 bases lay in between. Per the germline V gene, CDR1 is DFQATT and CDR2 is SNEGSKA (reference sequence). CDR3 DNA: TGCAGTGCGAGGACGGGGGGACCTCCTGGCTACACCTTC. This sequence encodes CSARTGGPPGYTF.

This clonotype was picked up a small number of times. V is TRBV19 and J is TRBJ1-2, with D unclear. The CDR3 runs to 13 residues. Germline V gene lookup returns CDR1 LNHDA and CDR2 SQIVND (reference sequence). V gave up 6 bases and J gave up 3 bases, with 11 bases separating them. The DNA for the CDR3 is TGTGCCAGTAGCCCGGGGAGCTACTATGGCTACACCTTC. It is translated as CASSPGSYYGYTF.

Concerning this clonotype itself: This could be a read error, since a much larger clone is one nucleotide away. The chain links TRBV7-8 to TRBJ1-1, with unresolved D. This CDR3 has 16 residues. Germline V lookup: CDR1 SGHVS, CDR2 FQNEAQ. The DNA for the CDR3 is TGTGCCAGCAACTTAGCGAGTTTCGCTATCGACACTGAAGCTTTCTTT. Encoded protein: CASNLASFAIDTEAFF. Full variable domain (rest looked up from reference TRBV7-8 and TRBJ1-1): GAGVSQSPRYKVAKRGQDVALRCDPISGHVSLFWYQQALGQGPEFLTYFQNEAQLDKSGLPSDRFFAERPEGSVSTLKIQRTQQEDSAVYLCASNLASFAIDTEAFFGQGTRLTVV.

Written as DNA, the CDR3 is TGTGCCAGCAGCGCGGTGGGGACTGCGCAAAACCTTTATGGCTACACCTTC. Its protein is CASSAVGTAQNLYGYTF. The chain joins TRBV9 to TRBJ1-2; the D gene is possibly TRBD1 (5 bases). The germline V gene has CDR1 SGDLS and CDR2 YYNGEE. V was cut by 3 bases and J by 5 bases, with 23 bases left in between. The CDR3 is 17 residues long.

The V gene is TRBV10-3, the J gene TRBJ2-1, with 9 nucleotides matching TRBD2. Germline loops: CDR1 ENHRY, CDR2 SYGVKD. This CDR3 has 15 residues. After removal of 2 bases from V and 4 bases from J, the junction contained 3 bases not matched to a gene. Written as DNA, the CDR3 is TGTGCCATCAGTGAGGGGACTAGCTGGTACAATGAGCAGTTCTTC. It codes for CAISEGTSWYNEQFF.